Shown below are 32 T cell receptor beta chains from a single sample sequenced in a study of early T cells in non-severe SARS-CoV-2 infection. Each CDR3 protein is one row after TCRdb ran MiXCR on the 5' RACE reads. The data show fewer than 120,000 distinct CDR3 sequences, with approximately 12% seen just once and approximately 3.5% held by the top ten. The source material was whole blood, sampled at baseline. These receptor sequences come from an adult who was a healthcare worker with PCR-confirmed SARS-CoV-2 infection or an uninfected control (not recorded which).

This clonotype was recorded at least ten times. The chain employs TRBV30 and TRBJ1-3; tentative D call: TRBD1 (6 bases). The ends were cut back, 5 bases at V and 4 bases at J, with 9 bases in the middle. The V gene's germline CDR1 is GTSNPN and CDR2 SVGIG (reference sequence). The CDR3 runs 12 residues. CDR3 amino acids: CAWGQSGNTIYF. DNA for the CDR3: TGTGCCTGGGGACAGTCCGGAAACACCATATATTTT.

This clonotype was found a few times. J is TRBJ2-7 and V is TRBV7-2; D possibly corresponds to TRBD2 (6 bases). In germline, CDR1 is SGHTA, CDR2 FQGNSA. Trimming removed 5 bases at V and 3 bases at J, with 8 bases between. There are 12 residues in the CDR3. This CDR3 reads CASSPDYYEQYF. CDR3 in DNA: TGTGCCAGCAGCCCGGACTACTACGAGCAGTACTTC.

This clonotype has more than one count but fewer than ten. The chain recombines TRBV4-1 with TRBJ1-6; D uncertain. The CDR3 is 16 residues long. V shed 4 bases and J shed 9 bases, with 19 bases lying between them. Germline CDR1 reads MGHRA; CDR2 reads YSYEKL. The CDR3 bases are TGCGCCAGCAGCCCCAGACCCGAACCCCCGGTTTCACCCCTCCACTTT. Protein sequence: CASSPRPEPPVSPLHF.

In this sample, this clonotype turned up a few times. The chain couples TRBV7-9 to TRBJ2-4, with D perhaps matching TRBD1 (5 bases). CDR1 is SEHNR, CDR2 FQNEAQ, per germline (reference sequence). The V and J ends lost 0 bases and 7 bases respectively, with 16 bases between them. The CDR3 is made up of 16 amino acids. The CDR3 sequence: CASSLATTAIQNIQYF. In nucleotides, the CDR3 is TGTGCCAGCAGCTTAGCCACGACAGCGATACAGAACATTCAGTACTTC.

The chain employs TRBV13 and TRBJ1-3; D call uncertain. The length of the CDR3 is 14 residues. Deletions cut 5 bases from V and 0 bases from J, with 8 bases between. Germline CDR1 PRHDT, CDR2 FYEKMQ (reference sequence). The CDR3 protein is CASSLQYSGNTIYF. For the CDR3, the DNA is TGTGCCAGCAGCCTCCAGTACTCTGGAAACACCATATATTTT.

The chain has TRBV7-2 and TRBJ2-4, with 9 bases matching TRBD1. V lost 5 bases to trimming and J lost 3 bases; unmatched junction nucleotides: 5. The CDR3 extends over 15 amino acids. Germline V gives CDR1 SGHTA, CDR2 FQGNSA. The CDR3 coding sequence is TGTGCCAGCAGCACGTCGGGACAGGGCAAAAACATTCAGTACTTC. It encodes CASSTSGQGKNIQYF. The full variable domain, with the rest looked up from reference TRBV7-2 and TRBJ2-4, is GAGVSQSPSNKVTEKGKDVELRCDPISGHTALYWYRQSLGQGLEFLIYFQGNSAPDKSGLPSDRFSAERTGGSVSTLTIQRTQQEDSAVYLCASSTSGQGKNIQYFGAGTRLSVL.

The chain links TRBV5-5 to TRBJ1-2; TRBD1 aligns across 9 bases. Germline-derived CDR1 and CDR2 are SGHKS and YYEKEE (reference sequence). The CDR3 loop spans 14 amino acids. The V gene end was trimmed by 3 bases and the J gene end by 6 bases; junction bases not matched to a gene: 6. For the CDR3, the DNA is TGTGCCAGCAGCTACGGACAGGGGACTGATGGCTACACCTTC. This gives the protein CASSYGQGTDGYTF.

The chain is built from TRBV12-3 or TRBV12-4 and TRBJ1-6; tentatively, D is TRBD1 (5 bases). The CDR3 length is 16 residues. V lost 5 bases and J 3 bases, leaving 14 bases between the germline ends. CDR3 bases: TGTGCCAGCAGTCCCCAGGCAGGGCTCTATAATTCACCCCTCCACTTT. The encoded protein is CASSPQAGLYNSPLHF.

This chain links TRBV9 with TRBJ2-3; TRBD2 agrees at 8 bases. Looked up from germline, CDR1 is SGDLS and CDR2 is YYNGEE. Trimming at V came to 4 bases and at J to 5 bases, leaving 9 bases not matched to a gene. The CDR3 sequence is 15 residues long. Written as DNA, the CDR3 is TGTGCCAGCAGCCCAATAGCGGGGCTTCGAGATACGCAGTATTTT. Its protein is CASSPIAGLRDTQYF. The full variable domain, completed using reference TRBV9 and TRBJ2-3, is DSGVTQTPKHLITATGQRVTLRCSPRSGDLSVYWYQQSLDQGLQFLIQYYNGEERAKGNILERFSAQQFPDLHSELNLSSLELGDSALYFCASSPIAGLRDTQYFGPGTRLTVL.

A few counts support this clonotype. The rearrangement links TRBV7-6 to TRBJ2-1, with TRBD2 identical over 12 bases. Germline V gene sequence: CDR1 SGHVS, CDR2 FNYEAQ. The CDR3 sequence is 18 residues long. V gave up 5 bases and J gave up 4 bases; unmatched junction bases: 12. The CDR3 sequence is CASSPRLAGGVFYNEQFF. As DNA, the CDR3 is TGTGCCAGCAGCCCCCGCCTAGCGGGGGGGGTATTTTACAATGAGCAGTTCTTC.

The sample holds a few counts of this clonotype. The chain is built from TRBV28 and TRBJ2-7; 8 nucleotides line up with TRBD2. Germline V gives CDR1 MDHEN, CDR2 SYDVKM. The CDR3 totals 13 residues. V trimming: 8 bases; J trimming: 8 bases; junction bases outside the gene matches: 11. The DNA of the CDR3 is TGTGCCAGCCACGGTCTTAGCGGGAAAAAGCAGTACTTC. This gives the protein CASHGLSGKKQYF.

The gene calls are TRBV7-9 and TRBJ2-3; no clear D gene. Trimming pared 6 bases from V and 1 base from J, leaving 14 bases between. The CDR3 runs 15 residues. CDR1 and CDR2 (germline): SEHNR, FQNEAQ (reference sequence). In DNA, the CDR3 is TGTGCCAGCAGACCATCAACGTCGGGCACAGATACGCAGTATTTT. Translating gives CASRPSTSGTDTQYF.

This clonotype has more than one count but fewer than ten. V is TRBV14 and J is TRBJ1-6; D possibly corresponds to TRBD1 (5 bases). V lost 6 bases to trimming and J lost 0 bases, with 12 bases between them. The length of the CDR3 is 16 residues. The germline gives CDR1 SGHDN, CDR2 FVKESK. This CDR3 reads CASSPNGGSYNSPLHF. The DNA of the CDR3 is TGTGCCAGCAGTCCTAACGGGGGCTCCTATAATTCACCCCTCCACTTT.

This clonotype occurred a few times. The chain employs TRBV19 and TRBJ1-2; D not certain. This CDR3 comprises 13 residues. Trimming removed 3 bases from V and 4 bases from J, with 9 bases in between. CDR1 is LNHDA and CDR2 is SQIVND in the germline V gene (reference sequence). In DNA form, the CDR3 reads TGTGCCAGTAGTATCGGCGGGATCTATGGCTACACCTTC. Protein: CASSIGGIYGYTF.

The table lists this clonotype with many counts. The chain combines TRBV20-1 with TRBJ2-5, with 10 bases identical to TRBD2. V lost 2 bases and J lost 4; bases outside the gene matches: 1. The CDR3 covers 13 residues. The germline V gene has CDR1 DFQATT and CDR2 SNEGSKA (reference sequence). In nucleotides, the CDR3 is TGCAGTGCTAGAAGGACTAGCGGAGAGACCCAGTACTTC. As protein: CSARRTSGETQYF.

This CDR3 reads CASSLASANTEAFF. The CDR3 bases are TGCGCCAGCAGCTTGGCTTCTGCGAACACTGAAGCTTTCTTT. The chain joins TRBV5-1 to TRBJ1-1; no clear D gene. The CDR3 is 14 residues long. Trimming cost V 0 bases and J 1 base, with 7 bases left between them. CDR1 SGHRS and CDR2 YFSETQ come from the germline V gene.

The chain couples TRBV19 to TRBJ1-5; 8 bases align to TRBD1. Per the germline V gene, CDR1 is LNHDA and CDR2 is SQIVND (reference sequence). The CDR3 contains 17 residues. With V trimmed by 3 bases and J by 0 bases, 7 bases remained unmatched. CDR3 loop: CASSMGQVRDSNQPQHF. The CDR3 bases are TGTGCCAGTAGTATGGGACAGGTGCGTGATAGCAATCAGCCCCAGCATTTT.

The CDR3 spells CSVLQREGTEAFF. The CDR3 DNA follows: TGCAGCGTTCTCCAAAGGGAGGGCACTGAAGCTTTCTTT. This rearrangement joins TRBV29-1 to TRBJ1-1; D call uncertain. CDR1 is SQVTM, CDR2 ANQGSEA, per germline. The CDR3 runs to 13 residues. V lost 5 bases, J lost 4 bases, and 14 bases lay in between. Combining the CDR3 with reference TRBV29-1 and TRBJ1-1 gives the whole variable domain SAVISQKPSRDICQRGTSLTIQCQVDSQVTMMFWYRQQPGQSLTLIATANQGSEATYESGFVIDKFPISRPNLTFSTLTVSNMSPEDSSIYLCSVLQREGTEAFFGQGTRLTVV.

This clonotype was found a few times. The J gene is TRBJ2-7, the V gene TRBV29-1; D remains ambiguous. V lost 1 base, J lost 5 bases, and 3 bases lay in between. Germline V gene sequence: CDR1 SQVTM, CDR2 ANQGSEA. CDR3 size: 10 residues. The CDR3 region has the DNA TGCAGCGTTGAAGCGGACGAGCAGTACTTC. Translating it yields CSVEADEQYF.

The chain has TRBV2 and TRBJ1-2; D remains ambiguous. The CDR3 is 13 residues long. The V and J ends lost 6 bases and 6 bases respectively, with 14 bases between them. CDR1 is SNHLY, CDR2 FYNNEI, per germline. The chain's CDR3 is CASRPEFLDGYTF. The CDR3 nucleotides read TGTGCCAGCAGGCCAGAATTCCTCGATGGCTACACCTTC. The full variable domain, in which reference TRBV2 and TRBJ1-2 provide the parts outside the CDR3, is EPEVTQTPSHQVTQMGQEVILRCVPISNHLYFYWYRQILGQKVEFLVSFYNNEISEKSEIFDDQFSVERPDGSNFTLKIRSTKLEDSAMYFCASRPEFLDGYTFGSGTRLTVV.

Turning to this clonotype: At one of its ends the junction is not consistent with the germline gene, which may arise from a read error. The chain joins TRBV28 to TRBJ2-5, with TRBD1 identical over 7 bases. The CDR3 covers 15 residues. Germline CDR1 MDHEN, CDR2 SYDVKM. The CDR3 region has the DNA TGTGCCAGCAGTGCAGGGACAGCCTCAAGAGAGGCCCAGTACTTC. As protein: CASSAGTASREAQYF.

In DNA form, the CDR3 reads TGTGCCAGCAGCTTAGTTTCGGGCAGCCCTTCCTACGAGCAGTACTTC. Its protein is CASSLVSGSPSYEQYF. The V gene is TRBV7-6, the J gene TRBJ2-7; D not certain. CDR3 size: 16 residues. Between the trimmed V and J ends, which lost 1 base and 1 base, there was a span of 14 bases. From germline, CDR1 is SGHVS and CDR2 FNYEAQ.

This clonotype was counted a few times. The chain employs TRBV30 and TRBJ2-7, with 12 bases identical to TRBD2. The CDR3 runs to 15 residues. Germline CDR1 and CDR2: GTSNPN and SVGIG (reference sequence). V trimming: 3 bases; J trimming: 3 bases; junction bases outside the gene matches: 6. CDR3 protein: CAWRRGLAGLYEQYF. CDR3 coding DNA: TGTGCCTGGAGGAGGGGACTAGCGGGCCTCTACGAGCAGTACTTC.

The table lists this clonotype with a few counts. The CDR3 sequence: CSARPDPYEQYF. The CDR3 coding sequence is TGCAGTGCTAGACCGGACCCCTACGAGCAGTACTTC. V gene TRBV20-1 combines with J gene TRBJ2-7; no clear D. CDR3 length: 12 amino acids. Looked up from germline, CDR1 is DFQATT and CDR2 is SNEGSKA (reference sequence). The germline V and J ends were trimmed by 2 bases and 2 bases, with 7 bases remaining between them.

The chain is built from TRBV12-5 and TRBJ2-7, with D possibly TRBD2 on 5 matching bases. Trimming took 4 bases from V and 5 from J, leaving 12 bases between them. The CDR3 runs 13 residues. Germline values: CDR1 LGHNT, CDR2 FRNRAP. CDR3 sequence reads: CASGSMGVNEQYF. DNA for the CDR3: TGTGCTAGTGGTTCGATGGGAGTTAACGAGCAGTACTTC. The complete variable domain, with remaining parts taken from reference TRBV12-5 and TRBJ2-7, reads DARVTQTPRHKVTEMGQEVTMRCQPILGHNTVFWYRQTMMQGLELLAYFRNRAPLDDSGMPKDRFSAEMPDATLATLKIQPSEPRDSAVYFCASGSMGVNEQYFGPGTRLTVT.

The CDR3 DNA follows: TGTGCCAGCAGTGAAGGGTTCAATCAGCCCCAGCATTTT. Protein: CASSEGFNQPQHF. The chain recombines TRBV25-1 with TRBJ1-5, with unresolved D. The V end lost 2 bases, the J end lost 3 bases, and 5 bases lay between the germline ends. The CDR3 has 13 amino acids. Looked up from germline, CDR1 is MGHDK and CDR2 is SYGVNS. The variable domain in full, with the rest retrieved from reference TRBV25-1 and TRBJ1-5, is EADIYQTPRYLVIGTGKKITLECSQTMGHDKMYWYQQDPGMELHLIHYSYGVNSTEKGDLSSESTVSRIRTEHFPLTLESARPSHTSQYLCASSEGFNQPQHFGDGTRLSIL.

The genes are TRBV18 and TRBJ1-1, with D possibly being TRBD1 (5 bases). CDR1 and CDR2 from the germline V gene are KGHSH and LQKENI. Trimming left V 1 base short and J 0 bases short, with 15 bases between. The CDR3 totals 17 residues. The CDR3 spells CASSPQPGISVNTEAFF. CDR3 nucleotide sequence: TGTGCCAGCTCACCACAACCAGGGATCTCAGTGAACACTGAAGCTTTCTTT.

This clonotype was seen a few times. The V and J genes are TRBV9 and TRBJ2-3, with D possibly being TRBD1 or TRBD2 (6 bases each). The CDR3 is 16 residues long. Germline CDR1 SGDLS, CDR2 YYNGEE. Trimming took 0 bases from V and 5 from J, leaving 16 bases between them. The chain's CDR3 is CASSVGSWGAGDTQYF. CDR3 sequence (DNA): TGTGCCAGCAGCGTAGGAAGTTGGGGGGCGGGAGATACGCAGTATTTT.

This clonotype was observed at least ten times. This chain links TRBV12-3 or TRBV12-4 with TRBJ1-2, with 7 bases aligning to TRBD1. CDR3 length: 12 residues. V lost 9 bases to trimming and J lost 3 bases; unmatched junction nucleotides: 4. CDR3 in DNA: TGTGCCAGTACAGGGGATGACTATGGCTACACCTTC. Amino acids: CASTGDDYGYTF.

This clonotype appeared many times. CDR3 amino acids: CASSGPSTSNQPQHF. For the CDR3, the DNA is TGTGCCAGCAGCGGACCTTCCACAAGCAATCAGCCCCAGCATTTT. The chain has TRBV6-6 and TRBJ1-5, with D unresolved. The germline V and J ends were trimmed by 6 bases and 1 base, with 13 bases remaining between them. Germline lookup yields CDR1 MNHNY and CDR2 SVGAGI (reference sequence). The CDR3 is 15 amino acids.

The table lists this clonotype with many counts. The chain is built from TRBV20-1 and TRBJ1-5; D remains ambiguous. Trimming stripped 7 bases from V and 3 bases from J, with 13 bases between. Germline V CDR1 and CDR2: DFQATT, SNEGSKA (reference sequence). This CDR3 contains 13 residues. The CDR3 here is CSVTDGINQPQHF. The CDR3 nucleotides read TGCAGTGTTACGGACGGGATCAATCAGCCCCAGCATTTT.

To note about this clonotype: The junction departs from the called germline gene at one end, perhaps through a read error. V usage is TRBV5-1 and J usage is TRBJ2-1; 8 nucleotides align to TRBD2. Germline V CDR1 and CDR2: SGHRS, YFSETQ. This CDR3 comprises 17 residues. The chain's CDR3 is CAGSLRREAFTYNEQFF. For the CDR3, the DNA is TGCGCCGGCAGCTTGAGGCGGGAGGCCTTTACCTACAATGAGCAGTTCTTC.